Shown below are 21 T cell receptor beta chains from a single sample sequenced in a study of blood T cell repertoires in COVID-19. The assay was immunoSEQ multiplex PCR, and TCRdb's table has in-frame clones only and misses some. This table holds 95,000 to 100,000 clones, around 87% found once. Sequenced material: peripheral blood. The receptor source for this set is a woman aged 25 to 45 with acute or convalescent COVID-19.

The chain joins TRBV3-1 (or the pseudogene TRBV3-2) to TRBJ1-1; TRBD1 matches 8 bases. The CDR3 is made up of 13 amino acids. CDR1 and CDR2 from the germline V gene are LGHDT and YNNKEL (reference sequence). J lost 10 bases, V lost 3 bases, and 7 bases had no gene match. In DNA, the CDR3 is TGTGCCAGCAGCCACGACAGGGGACGGGTAGCTTTCTTT. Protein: CASSHDRGRVAFF.

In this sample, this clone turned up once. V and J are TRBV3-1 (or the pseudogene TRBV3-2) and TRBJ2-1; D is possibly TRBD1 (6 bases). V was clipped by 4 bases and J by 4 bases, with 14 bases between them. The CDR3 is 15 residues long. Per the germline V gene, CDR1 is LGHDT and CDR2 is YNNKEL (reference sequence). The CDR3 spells CASSPNPDSYNEQFF. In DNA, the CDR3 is TGTGCCAGCAGCCCTAACCCGGACAGTTACAATGAGCAGTTCTTC.

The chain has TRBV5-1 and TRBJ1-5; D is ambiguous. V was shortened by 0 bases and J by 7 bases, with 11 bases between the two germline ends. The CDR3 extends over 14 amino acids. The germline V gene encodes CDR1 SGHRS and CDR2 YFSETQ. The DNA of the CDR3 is TGCGCCAGCAGCTTGGGGGGAGTAGACCAGCCCCAGCATTTT. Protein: CASSLGGVDQPQHF.

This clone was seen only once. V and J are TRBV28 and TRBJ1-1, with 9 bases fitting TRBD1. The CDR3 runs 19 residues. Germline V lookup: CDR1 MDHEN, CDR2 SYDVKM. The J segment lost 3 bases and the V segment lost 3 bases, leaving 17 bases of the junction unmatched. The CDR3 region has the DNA TGTGCCAGCAGTTTCTTCTTACAGGGGGCGCTTGTGATGGACACTGAAGCTTTCTTT. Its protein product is CASSFFLQGALVMDTEAFF. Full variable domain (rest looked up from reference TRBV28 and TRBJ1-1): DVKVTQSSRYLVKRTGEKVFLECVQDMDHENMFWYRQDPGLGLRLIYFSYDVKMKEKGDIPEGYSVSREKKERFSLILESASTNQTSMYLCASSFFLQGALVMDTEAFFGQGTRLTVV.

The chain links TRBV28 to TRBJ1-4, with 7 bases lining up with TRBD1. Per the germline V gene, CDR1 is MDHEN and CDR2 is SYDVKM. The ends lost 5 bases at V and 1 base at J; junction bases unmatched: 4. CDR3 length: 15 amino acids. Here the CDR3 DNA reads TGTGCCAGCAGTCCGGCAGGGGGAACTAATGAAAAACTGTTTTTT. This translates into CASSPAGGTNEKLFF. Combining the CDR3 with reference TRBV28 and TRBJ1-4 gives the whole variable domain DVKVTQSSRYLVKRTGEKVFLECVQDMDHENMFWYRQDPGLGLRLIYFSYDVKMKEKGDIPEGYSVSREKKERFSLILESASTNQTSMYLCASSPAGGTNEKLFFGSGTQLSVL.

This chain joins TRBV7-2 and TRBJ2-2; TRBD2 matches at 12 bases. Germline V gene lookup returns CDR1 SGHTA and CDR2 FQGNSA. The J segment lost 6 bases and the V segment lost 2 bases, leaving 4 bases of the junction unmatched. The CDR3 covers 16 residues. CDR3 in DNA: TGTGCCAGCAGCTTACTAGCGGGGGGGCCGGCCGGGGAGCTGTTTTTT. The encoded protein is CASSLLAGGPAGELFF.

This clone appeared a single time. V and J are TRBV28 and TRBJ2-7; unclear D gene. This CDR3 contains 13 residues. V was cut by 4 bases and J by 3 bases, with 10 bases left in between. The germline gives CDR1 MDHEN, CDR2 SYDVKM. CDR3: CASSSVPSYEQYF. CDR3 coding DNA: TGTGCCAGCAGTTCCGTGCCGAGCTACGAGCAGTACTTC.

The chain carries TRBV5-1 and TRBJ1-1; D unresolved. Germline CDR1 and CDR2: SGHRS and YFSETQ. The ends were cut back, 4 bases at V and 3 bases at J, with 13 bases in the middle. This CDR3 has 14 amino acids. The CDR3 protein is CASSLRGADTEAFF. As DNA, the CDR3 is TGCGCCAGCAGCCTCCGGGGAGCTGACACTGAAGCTTTCTTT.

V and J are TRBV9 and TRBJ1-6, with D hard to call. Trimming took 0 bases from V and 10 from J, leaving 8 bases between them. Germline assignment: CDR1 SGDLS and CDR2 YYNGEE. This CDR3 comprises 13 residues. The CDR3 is CASSVGQSSPLHF. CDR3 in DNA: TGTGCCAGCAGCGTAGGGCAATCGTCACCCCTCCACTTT.

CDR3 region: CATSRDWGGENEKLFF. The CDR3 DNA is TGTGCCACCAGCAGAGATTGGGGCGGGGAGAATGAAAAACTGTTTTTT. V and J are TRBV15 and TRBJ1-4, with D perhaps TRBD1 (5 bases). The V gene lost 0 bases and the J gene lost 5 bases, with 13 bases spanning the gap. Germline V gives CDR1 LNHNV, CDR2 YYDKDF (reference sequence). The CDR3 is made up of 16 amino acids.

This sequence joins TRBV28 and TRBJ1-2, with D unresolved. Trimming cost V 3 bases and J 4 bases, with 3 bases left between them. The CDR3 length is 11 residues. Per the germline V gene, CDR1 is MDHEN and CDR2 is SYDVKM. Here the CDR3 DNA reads TGTGCCAGCAGTTTCGGCTATGGCTACACCTTC. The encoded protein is CASSFGYGYTF.

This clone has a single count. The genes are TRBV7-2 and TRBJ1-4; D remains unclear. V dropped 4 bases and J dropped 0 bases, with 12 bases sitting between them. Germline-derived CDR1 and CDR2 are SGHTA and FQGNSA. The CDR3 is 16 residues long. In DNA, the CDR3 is TGTGCCAGCAGCTCCCGGACTGCCGCAACTAATGAAAAACTGTTTTTT. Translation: CASSSRTAATNEKLFF.

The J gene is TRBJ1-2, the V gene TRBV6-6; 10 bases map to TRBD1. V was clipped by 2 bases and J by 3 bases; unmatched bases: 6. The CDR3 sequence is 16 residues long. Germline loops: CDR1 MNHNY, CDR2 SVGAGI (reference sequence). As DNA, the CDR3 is TGTGCCAGCAGTTACGAGACAGGGGGCAATGACTATGGCTACACCTTC. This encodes CASSYETGGNDYGYTF.

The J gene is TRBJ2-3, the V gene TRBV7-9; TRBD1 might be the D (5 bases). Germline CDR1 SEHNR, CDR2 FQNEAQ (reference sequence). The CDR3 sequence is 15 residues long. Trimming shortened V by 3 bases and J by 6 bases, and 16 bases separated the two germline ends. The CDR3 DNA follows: TGTGCCAGCAGCTTGGGCGGCAGGGAAACGGATACGCAGTATTTT. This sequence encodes CASSLGGRETDTQYF.

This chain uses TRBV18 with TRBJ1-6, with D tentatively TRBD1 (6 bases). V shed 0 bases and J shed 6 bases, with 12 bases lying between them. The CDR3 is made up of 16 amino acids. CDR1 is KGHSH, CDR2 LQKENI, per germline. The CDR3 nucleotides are TGTGCCAGCTCACCACCGTATTTCAGGGGTAATTCACCCCTCCACTTT. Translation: CASSPPYFRGNSPLHF.

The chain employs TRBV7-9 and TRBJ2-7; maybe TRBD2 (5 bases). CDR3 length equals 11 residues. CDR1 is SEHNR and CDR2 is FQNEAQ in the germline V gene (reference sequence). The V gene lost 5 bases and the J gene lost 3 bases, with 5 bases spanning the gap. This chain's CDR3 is CASSRDYEQYF. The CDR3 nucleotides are TGTGCCAGCAGCCGGGACTACGAGCAGTACTTC. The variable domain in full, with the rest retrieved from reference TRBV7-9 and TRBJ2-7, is DTGVSQNPRHKITKRGQNVTFRCDPISEHNRLYWYRQTLGQGPEFLTYFQNEAQLEKSRLLSDRFSAERPKGSFSTLEIQRTEQGDSAMYLCASSRDYEQYFGPGTRLTVT.

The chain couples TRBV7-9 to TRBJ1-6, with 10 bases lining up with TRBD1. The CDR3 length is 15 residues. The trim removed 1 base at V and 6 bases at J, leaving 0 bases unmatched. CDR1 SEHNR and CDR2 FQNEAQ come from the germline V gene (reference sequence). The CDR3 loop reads CASSLGDRGNSPLHF. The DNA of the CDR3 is TGTGCCAGCAGCTTAGGGGACAGGGGTAATTCACCCCTCCACTTT.

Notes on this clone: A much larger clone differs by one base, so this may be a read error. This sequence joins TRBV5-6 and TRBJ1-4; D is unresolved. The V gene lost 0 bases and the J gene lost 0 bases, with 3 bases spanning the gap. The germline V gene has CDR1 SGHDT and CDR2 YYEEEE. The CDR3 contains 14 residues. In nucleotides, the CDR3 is TGTGCCAGCAGCTTGGTAGCAACTAATGAAAAACTGTTTTTT. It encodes CASSLVATNEKLFF. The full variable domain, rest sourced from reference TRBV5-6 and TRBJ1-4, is DAGVTQSPTHLIKTRGQQVTLRCSPKSGHDTVSWYQQALGQGPQFIFQYYEEEERQRGNFPDRFSGHQFPNYSSELNVNALLLGDSALYLCASSLVATNEKLFFGSGTQLSVL.

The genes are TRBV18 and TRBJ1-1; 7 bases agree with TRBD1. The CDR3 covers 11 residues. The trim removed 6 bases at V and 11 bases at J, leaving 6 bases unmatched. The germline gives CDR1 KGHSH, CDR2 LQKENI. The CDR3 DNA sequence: TGTGCCAGCTCCCCCGACAGGGATGCTTTCTTT. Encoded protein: CASSPDRDAFF.

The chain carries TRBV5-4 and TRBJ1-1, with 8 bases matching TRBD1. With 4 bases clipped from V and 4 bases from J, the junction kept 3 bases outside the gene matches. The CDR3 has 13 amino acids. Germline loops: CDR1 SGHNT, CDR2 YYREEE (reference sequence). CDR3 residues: CASSRDRGTEAFF. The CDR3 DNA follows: TGTGCCAGCAGCCGAGACAGGGGCACTGAAGCTTTCTTT.

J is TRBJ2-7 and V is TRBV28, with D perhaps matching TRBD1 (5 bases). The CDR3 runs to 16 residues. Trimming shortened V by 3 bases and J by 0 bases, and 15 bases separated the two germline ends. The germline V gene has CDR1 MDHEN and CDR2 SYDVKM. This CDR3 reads CASSFSTDTSSYEQYF. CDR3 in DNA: TGTGCCAGCAGTTTTTCGACAGACACCAGCTCCTACGAGCAGTACTTC.